The 5 T cell receptor beta chains presented below share a single source sample, sequenced in a study of shared clonotypes between healthy human individuals. Clones were sequenced by immunoSEQ multiplex PCR, and TCRdb holds only the in-frame ones, with some missing. The repertoire holds around 100,000 clones, more than 65% seen once, with approximately 25% in the top ten. The sequencing input was memory CD8+ T cells sorted from blood. As to subset: CD45RO+ cells pooled with CCR7-negative TemRA cells. The receptors come from a woman aged 25 to 45 in good health.

This clone has only a few counts. This specimen includes other DNA sequences encoding the same CDR3. The chain employs TRBV7-9 and TRBJ1-2, with 7 positions matching TRBD1. CDR3 length: 14 residues. Trimming took 5 bases from V and 4 from J; bases not matched to a gene: 7. CDR1 SEHNR and CDR2 FQNEAQ come from the germline V gene (reference sequence). In nucleotides, the CDR3 is TGTGCCAGCAGCCCTCCCGACAGGGTCTATGGCTACACCTTC. This gives the protein CASSPPDRVYGYTF.

The chain employs TRBV7-2 and TRBJ2-1, with 11 bases that match TRBD2. The CDR3 length is 15 residues. The germline CDR1 and CDR2 sequences are SGHTA and FQGNSA. V trimming: 8 bases; J trimming: 3 bases; junction bases outside the gene matches: 6. The CDR3 sequence is CASGRTSGSYNEQFF. Written as DNA, the CDR3 is TGTGCCAGCGGACGCACTAGCGGGAGCTACAATGAGCAGTTCTTC. The variable domain in full, with the rest retrieved from reference TRBV7-2 and TRBJ2-1, is GAGVSQSPSNKVTEKGKDVELRCDPISGHTALYWYRQSLGQGLEFLIYFQGNSAPDKSGLPSDRFSAERTGGSVSTLTIQRTQQEDSAVYLCASGRTSGSYNEQFFGPGTRLTVL.

Many counts were recorded for this clone. J is TRBJ2-7 and V is TRBV11-1; 11 bases fit TRBD2. The V gene end was trimmed by 6 bases and the J gene end by 0 bases; junction bases not matched to a gene: 7. The CDR3 length is 16 residues. Germline loops: CDR1 SGHAT, CDR2 FQDESV (reference sequence). DNA of the CDR3: TGTGCCAGCAGTCCGACTAGCGGGAAGAGCTCCTACGAGCAGTACTTC. Its translation: CASSPTSGKSSYEQYF.

The chain combines TRBV6-6 with TRBJ1-5, with D hard to call. Trimming removed 2 bases from V and 4 bases from J, with 6 bases in between. The CDR3 is 13 amino acids. The germline V gene has CDR1 MNHNY and CDR2 SVGAGI (reference sequence). The chain's CDR3 is CASSYGQNQPQHF. CDR3 sequence (DNA): TGTGCCAGCAGTTACGGGCAGAATCAGCCCCAGCATTTT.

The chain couples TRBV6-4 to TRBJ1-4, with 8 bases lining up with TRBD1. V lost 5 bases and J lost 6; bases outside the gene matches: 11. CDR1 MRHNA and CDR2 SNTAGT come from the germline V gene. The CDR3 length is 16 residues. The CDR3 is CASSSPRTGNHEKLFF. In DNA, the CDR3 is TGTGCCAGCAGTTCCCCTAGGACAGGGAATCATGAAAAACTGTTTTTT.